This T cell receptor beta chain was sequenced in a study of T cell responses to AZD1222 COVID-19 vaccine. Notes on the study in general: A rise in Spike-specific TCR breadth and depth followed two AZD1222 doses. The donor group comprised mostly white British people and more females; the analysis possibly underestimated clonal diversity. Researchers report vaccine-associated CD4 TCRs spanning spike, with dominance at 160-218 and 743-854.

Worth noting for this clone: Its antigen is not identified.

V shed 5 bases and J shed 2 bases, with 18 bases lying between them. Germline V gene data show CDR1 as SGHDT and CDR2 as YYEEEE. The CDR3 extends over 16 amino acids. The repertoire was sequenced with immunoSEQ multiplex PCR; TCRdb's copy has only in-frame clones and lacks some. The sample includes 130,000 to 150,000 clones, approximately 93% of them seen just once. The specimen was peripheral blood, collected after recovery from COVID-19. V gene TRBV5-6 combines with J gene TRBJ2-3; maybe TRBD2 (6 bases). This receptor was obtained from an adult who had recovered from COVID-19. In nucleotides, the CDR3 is TGTGCCAGCAGTCCGAGACTAGTCCTAAACACAGATACGCAGTATTTT. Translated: CASSPRLVLNTDTQYF.